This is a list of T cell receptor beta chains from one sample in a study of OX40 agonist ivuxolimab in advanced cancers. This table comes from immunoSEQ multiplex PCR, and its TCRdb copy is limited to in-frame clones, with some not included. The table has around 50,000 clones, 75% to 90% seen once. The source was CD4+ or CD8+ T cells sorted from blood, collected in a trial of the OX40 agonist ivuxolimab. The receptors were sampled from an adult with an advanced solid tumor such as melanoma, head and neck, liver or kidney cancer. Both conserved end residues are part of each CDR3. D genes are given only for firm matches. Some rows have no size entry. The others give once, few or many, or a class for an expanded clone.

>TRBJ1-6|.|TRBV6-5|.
TGTGCCAGCAGTTACTCTCCGGAGGGTAATTCACCCCTCCACTTT
CASSYSPEGNSPLHF
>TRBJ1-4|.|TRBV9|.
TGTGCCAGCAGCCCTAGTTTGGGGGGACCGGGTAATGAAAAACTGTTTTTT
CASSPSLGGPGNEKLFF
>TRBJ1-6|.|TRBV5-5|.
TGTGCCAGCAGGTCTCAGGGGAGCTCCTATAATTCACCCCTCCACTTT
CASRSQGSSYNSPLHF
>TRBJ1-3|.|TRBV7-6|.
TGTGCCAGCAGCTTAGGACATTCGAACTCTGGAAACACCATATATTTT
CASSLGHSNSGNTIYF
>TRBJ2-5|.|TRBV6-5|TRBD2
TGTGCCAGCAGTCTAGCGGGGGGCCAAGAGACCCAGTACTTC
CASSLAGGQETQYF
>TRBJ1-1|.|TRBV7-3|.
TGTGCCAGCAGCTCCCTTGGGTTGGGGAACACTGAAGCTTTCTTT
CASSSLGLGNTEAFF
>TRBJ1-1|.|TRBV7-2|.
TGTGCCAGCAGCTTATCATGGTCCCTCCCGAACACTGAAGCTTTCTTT
CASSLSWSLPNTEAFF
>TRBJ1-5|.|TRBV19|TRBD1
TGTGCCAGTACCCCACAGGGGCCAAATCAGCCCCAGCATTTT
CASTPQGPNQPQHF
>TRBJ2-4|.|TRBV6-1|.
TGTGCCAGCAGTGAAGCGCTCCGAACCATAGCCAAAAACATTCAGTACTTC
CASSEALRTIAKNIQYF
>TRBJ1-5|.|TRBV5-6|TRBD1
TGTGCCAGCAGCTTGGCCAGGGGGTATTTGCAGCCCCAGCATTTT
CASSLARGYLQPQHF
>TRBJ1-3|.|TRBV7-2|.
TGTGCCAGCAGCTTAGGTGGCGGAAACACCATATATTTT
CASSLGGGNTIYF
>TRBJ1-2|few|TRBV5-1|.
TGCGCCAGCAGCAGCAGGGGTAGGAACTATGGCTACACCTTC
CASSSRGRNYGYTF
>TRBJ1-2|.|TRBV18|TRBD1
TGTGCCAGCTCACCAAGGACTTCCGGGACAGGGAGCGGCAACTATGGCTACACCTTC
CASSPRTSGTGSGNYGYTF
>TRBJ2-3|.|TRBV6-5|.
TGTGCCAGCAGTTATGGGGGTGGGGGCACAGATACGCAGTATTTT
CASSYGGGGTDTQYF
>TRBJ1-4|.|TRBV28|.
TGTGCCAGCACCAGCCCAGGGGTGTACGAAAAACTGTTTTTT
CASTSPGVYEKLFF